This entry is about one T cell receptor beta chain. This specimen comes from a study of blood T cell repertoires in COVID-19. Cohort allocation depended upon clinical history that participants reported. TCRdb's copy holds only in-frame clones and misses some; the assay was immunoSEQ multiplex PCR. Among roughly 200,000 clones listed, more than 70% were seen once. V was clipped by 0 bases and J by 1 base, with 17 bases between them. The CDR3 spans 17 residues. The germline V gene encodes CDR1 SGHDT and CDR2 YYEEEE. This chain links TRBV5-6 with TRBJ2-7; D gene ambiguous. This sequence was found in a man aged 35 to 55 who had recovered from COVID-19. The sample taken for sequencing was PBMCs or T cells enriched from blood (not recorded which). The CDR3 spells CASSLVRSGFLSYEQYF. The CDR3 DNA sequence: TGTGCCAGCAGCTTGGTGAGGTCGGGTTTCCTGTCCTACGAGCAGTACTTC. The full variable domain, in which reference TRBV5-6 and TRBJ2-7 provide the parts outside the CDR3, is DAGVTQSPTHLIKTRGQQVTLRCSPKSGHDTVSWYQQALGQGPQFIFQYYEEEERQRGNFPDRFSGHQFPNYSSELNVNALLLGDSALYLCASSLVRSGFLSYEQYFGPGTRLTVT.